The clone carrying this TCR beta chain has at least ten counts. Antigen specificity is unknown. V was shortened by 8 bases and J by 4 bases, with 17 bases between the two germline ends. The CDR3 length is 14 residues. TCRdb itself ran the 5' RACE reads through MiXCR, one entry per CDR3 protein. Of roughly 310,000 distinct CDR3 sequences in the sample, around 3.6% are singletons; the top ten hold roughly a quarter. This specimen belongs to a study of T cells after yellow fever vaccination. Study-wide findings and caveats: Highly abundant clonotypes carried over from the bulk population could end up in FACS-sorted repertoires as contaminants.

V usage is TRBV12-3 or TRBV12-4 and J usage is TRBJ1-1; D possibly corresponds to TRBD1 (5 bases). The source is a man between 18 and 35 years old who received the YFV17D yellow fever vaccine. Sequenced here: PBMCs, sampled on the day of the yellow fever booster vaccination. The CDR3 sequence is CASSSAGIFTEAFF. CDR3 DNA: TGTGCCAGCTCAAGCGCAGGGATTTTCACTGAAGCTTTCTTT.